The following is a T cell receptor beta chain sequence with its context. Antigen unknown. On cycle 4 day 1 and cycle 7 day 1, as well as at baseline, blood was sampled. TCRdb's table, derived via immunoSEQ multiplex PCR, lists solely in-frame clones and lacks some. The sample lists tens of thousands of clones; about 85% were seen once. The sample is drawn from a study of OX40 agonist ivuxolimab in advanced cancers. Study outcomes and limitations: Fewer expanded clones were found on average in CD4+ than in CD8+ T cells. CD4+ and CD8+ blood T cells expanded clonally by week 6 at 0.1 to 3.0 mg/kg.

V lost 1 base and J lost 1; bases outside the gene matches: 5. This CDR3 comprises 15 residues. The V gene's germline CDR1 is SGHRS and CDR2 YFSETQ. This TCR was sampled from an adult with an advanced solid tumor such as melanoma, head and neck, liver or kidney cancer. The sequenced sample was CD4+ or CD8+ T cells sorted from blood, obtained in a trial of the OX40 agonist ivuxolimab. This sequence joins TRBV5-1 and TRBJ2-7; TRBD1 matches 7 bases. The CDR3 region is CASSLIAGGSYEQYF. CDR3 DNA: TGCGCCAGCAGCTTGATAGCAGGGGGATCCTACGAGCAGTACTTC.